This T cell receptor beta chain was captured by sequencing in a study of T cells in Graves' hyperthyroidism and ophthalmopathy. Broader study findings: Onset of ophthalmopathy came a median 6.5 months after the model predicted it.

This clonotype appeared a few times. Its antigen is unidentified. The CDR3 runs 15 residues. From germline, CDR1 is SGHTA and CDR2 FQGNSA. Germline trimming cut 2 bases from V and 5 bases from J; bases unmatched to any gene: 6. Stable disease denoted Graves' hyperthyroidism without ophthalmopathy progression within 18 months. Used for diagnoses were clinical symptoms, serum thyroxine and TRAb, thyroid ultrasound and orbital computed tomography. Authors of the study amplified TCR beta CDR3 regions from RNA transcripts. An initial round of RT-PCR targeting the TCR CDR3 relied on the HTBI primer set. TCRdb passed the multiplex PCR reads through MiXCR, listing each CDR3 protein once. This table has just over 550,000 distinct CDR3 sequences, around 42% appearing once.

Input material: peripheral blood or thyroid tissue (not recorded which). The sequence was obtained from a woman aged 18-29 years with Graves' hyperthyroidism. The chain uses TRBV7-2 and TRBJ2-5, with 9 bases identical to TRBD2. CDR3 region: CASSLSGLAMETQYF. In DNA form, the CDR3 reads TGTGCCAGCAGCTTATCGGGACTAGCTATGGAGACCCAGTACTTC.